What follows are 30 T cell receptor beta chains derived from one specimen sequenced in a study of shared clonotypes between healthy human individuals. Profiled with immunoSEQ multiplex PCR; TCRdb holds only in-frame clones, not every one. The sample carries approximately 2.4 million clones, approximately 96% recorded once. Sequencing was performed on naive CD4+ T cells sorted from blood. As to subset: CD45RA+ positively selected. The source of these receptors is a man between 18 and 35 years old in good health.

The chain is built from TRBV10-3 and TRBJ1-2; maybe TRBD1 (5 bases). Germline V gene lookup returns CDR1 ENHRY and CDR2 SYGVKD. V was trimmed by 0 bases and J by 8 bases, leaving 10 bases between them. This CDR3 is built from 13 residues. The CDR3 coding sequence is TGTGCCATCAGTGAGTCACAGGTTGGCGGCTACACCTTC. This translates into CAISESQVGGYTF.

This rearrangement joins TRBV20-1 to TRBJ2-7; no firm D call. The germline V and J ends were trimmed by 8 bases and 6 bases, with 14 bases remaining between them. Germline CDR1 and CDR2: DFQATT and SNEGSKA (reference sequence). The CDR3 consists of 11 residues. The CDR3 DNA is TGCAGTACCAAGATCCGCCTCGAGCAGTACTTC. Residues: CSTKIRLEQYF.

V is TRBV13 and J is TRBJ2-7; TRBD2 aligns across 8 bases. CDR1 is PRHDT, CDR2 FYEKMQ, per germline (reference sequence). There are 16 residues in the CDR3. J gave up 0 bases and V 5 bases, and 9 bases lay outside the gene matches. CDR3 residues: CASSPARREVSYEQYF. As DNA, the CDR3 is TGTGCCAGCAGCCCTGCCCGGCGGGAGGTCTCCTACGAGCAGTACTTC. Variable domain in full (rest from reference TRBV13 and TRBJ2-7): AAGVIQSPRHLIKEKRETATLKCYPIPRHDTVYWYQQGPGQDPQFLISFYEKMQSDKGSIPDRFSAQQFSDYHSELNMSSLELGDSALYFCASSPARREVSYEQYFGPGTRLTVT.

The chain joins TRBV5-4 to TRBJ2-1; maybe TRBD1 (5 bases). This CDR3 is built from 15 residues. Per the germline V gene, CDR1 is SGHNT and CDR2 is YYREEE (reference sequence). Trimming removed 0 bases from V and 4 bases from J, with 11 bases in between. CDR3 nucleotide sequence: TGTGCCAGCAGCTTGGGCAGGGATCGGTACAATGAGCAGTTCTTC. Encoded protein: CASSLGRDRYNEQFF.

V usage is TRBV15 and J usage is TRBJ1-1; D is unresolved. The CDR3 covers 14 residues. Germline CDR1 is LNHNV and CDR2 is YYDKDF (reference sequence). V was shortened by 0 bases and J by 0 bases, with 5 bases between the two germline ends. The CDR3 loop reads CATSRDRMNTEAFF. CDR3 DNA: TGTGCCACCAGCAGAGACAGAATGAACACTGAAGCTTTCTTT.

The J gene is TRBJ1-2, the V gene TRBV7-2; 7 bases match TRBD1. From germline, CDR1 is SGHTA and CDR2 FQGNSA. V dropped 5 bases and J dropped 1; count of bases not matched to a gene: 7. The CDR3 length is 15 residues. In DNA form, the CDR3 reads TGTGCCAGCAGCCTATACGGGACAGTTAACTATGGCTACACCTTC. This encodes CASSLYGTVNYGYTF.

This chain joins TRBV7-6 and TRBJ2-5, with D hard to call. CDR1 SGHVS and CDR2 FNYEAQ come from the germline V gene. The V gene lost 1 base and the J gene lost 5 bases, with 14 bases spanning the gap. This CDR3 contains 15 residues. The CDR3 region has the DNA TGTGCCAGCAGCTTAGACGGCTTGAGGACGGAGACCCAGTACTTC. This translates into CASSLDGLRTETQYF. The entire variable domain, with the rest obtained from reference TRBV7-6 and TRBJ2-5, is as follows: GAGVSQSPRYKVTKRGQDVALRCDPISGHVSLYWYRQALGQGPEFLTYFNYEAQQDKSGLPNDRFSAERPEGSISTLTIQRTEQRDSAMYRCASSLDGLRTETQYFGPGTRLLVL.

The V gene is TRBV18, the J gene TRBJ1-6; TRBD1 might be the D (6 bases). Germline CDR1 and CDR2: KGHSH and LQKENI. This CDR3 region has 15 residues. Trimming cost V 6 bases and J 6 bases, with 15 bases left between them. CDR3 in DNA: TGTGCCAGCTCCCAGGCGGACAGTCTTAATTCACCCCTCCACTTT. This translates into CASSQADSLNSPLHF.

As regards this clone: This CDR3 is also generated by other DNA sequences in the sample. This chain joins TRBV6-5 and TRBJ2-1; D gene uncertain. This CDR3 has 13 residues. The germline gives CDR1 MNHEY, CDR2 SVGAGI. V shed 4 bases and J shed 6 bases, with 10 bases lying between them. This chain's CDR3 is CASSLTSRNEQFF. CDR3 in DNA: TGTGCCAGCAGTTTGACCTCCCGCAATGAGCAGTTCTTC.

The chain combines TRBV5-1 with TRBJ2-1, with 7 bases fitting TRBD2. The junction had 4 bases not matched to a gene; V was cut back by 2 bases and J by 2 bases. Germline CDR1 and CDR2: SGHRS and YFSETQ. This CDR3 region has 15 residues. Here the CDR3 reads CASSLGLDTYNEQFF. The CDR3 DNA is TGCGCCAGCAGCTTAGGACTAGATACCTACAATGAGCAGTTCTTC.

The chain joins TRBV7-6 to TRBJ2-1; 10 bases fit TRBD2. The V segment lost 1 base and the J segment 7 bases; nucleotides outside the gene matches: 10. CDR1 and CDR2 from the germline V gene are SGHVS and FNYEAQ. The CDR3 extends over 17 amino acids. The DNA of the CDR3 is TGTGCCAGCAGCTTAGATATGAGCGGGAGGGCCAAGAATGAGCAGTTCTTC. Amino acids: CASSLDMSGRAKNEQFF.

This chain uses TRBV28 with TRBJ1-2; the D gene is possibly TRBD1 (6 bases). This CDR3 is 13 amino acids long. The ends were cut back, 4 bases at V and 6 bases at J, with 12 bases in the middle. CDR1 and CDR2 (germline): MDHEN, SYDVKM. The CDR3 sequence: CASSWNRANGYTF. CDR3 sequence (DNA): TGTGCCAGCAGTTGGAACAGGGCGAATGGCTACACCTTC.

The V and J genes are TRBV12-2 and TRBJ2-5; the D call TRBD1 from the table was never checked on the DNA. TRBV12-2 is designated a pseudogene. The CDR3 is made up of 11 amino acids. CDR3 nucleotide sequence: TGTGCAGTGACAGTTGAAGAGACCCAGTACTTC. This encodes CAVTVEETQYF.

The chain uses TRBV5-1 and TRBJ1-2; D call uncertain. Germline lookup yields CDR1 SGHRS and CDR2 YFSETQ. V was clipped by 0 bases and J by 8 bases, with 11 bases between them. This CDR3 has 13 residues. The CDR3 is CASSLDRAGGYTF. In nucleotides, the CDR3 is TGCGCCAGCAGCTTGGATAGAGCGGGCGGCTACACCTTC.

The J gene is TRBJ1-5, the V gene TRBV18; D gene unclear. Germline CDR1 reads KGHSH; CDR2 reads LQKENI. V shed 6 bases and J shed 1 base, with 19 bases lying between them. The CDR3 is 17 amino acids. The CDR3 sequence: CASSLFDPAGSNQPQHF. The CDR3 DNA follows: TGTGCCAGCTCGCTCTTTGACCCCGCGGGCAGCAATCAGCCCCAGCATTTT. Complete variable domain (other parts from reference TRBV18 and TRBJ1-5): NAGVMQNPRHLVRRRGQEARLRCSPMKGHSHVYWYRQLPEEGLKFMVYLQKENIIDESGMPKERFSAEFPKEGPSILRIQQVVRGDSAAYFCASSLFDPAGSNQPQHFGDGTRLSIL.

The chain is built from TRBV7-9 and TRBJ2-1; D is unclear. The germline gives CDR1 SEHNR, CDR2 FQNEAQ (reference sequence). With 4 bases removed from V and 7 bases from J, the gap between germline ends came to 8 bases. This CDR3 has 12 amino acids. CDR3 DNA sequence: TGTGCCAGCAGCTCGGACGTGAATGAGCAGTTCTTC. This codes for CASSSDVNEQFF.

The CDR3 bases are TGTGCCAGCAGTTCCGGCGGTTGGGGCACCGGGGAGCTGTTTTTT. Translating gives CASSSGGWGTGELFF. The chain recombines TRBV27 with TRBJ2-2; D is unclear. Trimming cost V 4 bases and J 4 bases, with 13 bases left between them. This CDR3 has 15 amino acids. The germline V gene has CDR1 MNHEY and CDR2 SMNVEV (reference sequence).

The V call is TRBV5-1, the J call TRBJ2-1; perhaps TRBD2 as D (5 bases). Germline V gives CDR1 SGHRS, CDR2 YFSETQ. Trimming cost V 5 bases and J 2 bases, with 17 bases left between them. The CDR3 totals 16 residues. The CDR3 nucleotides read TGCGCCAGCAGTATGAGGACTCTACACCCCTACAATGAGCAGTTCTTC. Amino acids: CASSMRTLHPYNEQFF.

The chain uses TRBV18 and TRBJ2-1; 12 positions agree with TRBD2. After removal of 0 bases from V and 9 bases from J, the junction contained 6 bases not matched to a gene. CDR3 length: 16 residues. CDR1 is KGHSH and CDR2 is LQKENI in the germline V gene. As DNA, the CDR3 is TGTGCCAGCTCACCACCTGCGCTAGCGGGAGGGGGTGAGCAGTTCTTC. Its translation is CASSPPALAGGGEQFF. The full variable domain, completed using reference TRBV18 and TRBJ2-1, is NAGVMQNPRHLVRRRGQEARLRCSPMKGHSHVYWYRQLPEEGLKFMVYLQKENIIDESGMPKERFSAEFPKEGPSILRIQQVVRGDSAAYFCASSPPALAGGGEQFFGPGTRLTVL.

V is TRBV9 and J is TRBJ2-3; D remains ambiguous. This CDR3 has 14 amino acids. Germline V gene lookup returns CDR1 SGDLS and CDR2 YYNGEE. Trimming removed 4 bases from V and 4 bases from J, with 13 bases in between. The CDR3 region has the DNA TGTGCCAGCAGCCCTAATTACGTCCCAGATACGCAGTATTTT. It codes for CASSPNYVPDTQYF.

This sequence joins TRBV6-6 and TRBJ2-5; D gene uncertain. Germline V CDR1 and CDR2: MNHNY, SVGAGI (reference sequence). V was pared by 9 bases and J by 4 bases, with 15 bases between. The length of the CDR3 is 13 residues. The CDR3 DNA sequence: TGTGCCAGTAAGGACGTAATGGGAGAGACCCAGTACTTC. This encodes CASKDVMGETQYF.

The chain links TRBV28 to TRBJ2-1, with D perhaps matching TRBD2 (6 bases). Germline V CDR1 and CDR2: MDHEN, SYDVKM. The CDR3 is 14 residues long. V shed 4 bases and J shed 3 bases, with 10 bases lying between them. In DNA, the CDR3 is TGTGCCAGCAGTTCCGGGGGTCACTACAATGAGCAGTTCTTC. Translated: CASSSGGHYNEQFF.

CDR3 bases: TGTGCCAGCGGGGACCCCGGGACAAGCTCCTACGAGCAGTACTTC. Its protein product is CASGDPGTSSYEQYF. The rearrangement links TRBV7-9 to TRBJ2-7; D might be TRBD1 (6 bases). The germline gives CDR1 SEHNR, CDR2 FQNEAQ (reference sequence). The V end was cut by 8 bases, the J end by 0 bases, with 17 bases between. The CDR3 has 15 residues.

V gene TRBV30 combines with J gene TRBJ2-5, with D maybe TRBD1 (5 bases). The germline gives CDR1 GTSNPN, CDR2 SVGIG (reference sequence). CDR3 size: 16 residues. Trimming pared 1 base from V and 1 base from J, leaving 16 bases between. This CDR3 is CAWSALTGRAQETQYF. Written as DNA, the CDR3 is TGTGCCTGGAGTGCCCTCACGGGCAGGGCCCAAGAGACCCAGTACTTC.

This clone was seen only a few times. The chain employs TRBV6-6 and TRBJ1-1; D uncertain. CDR1 is MNHNY, CDR2 SVGAGI, per germline (reference sequence). The CDR3 is 14 amino acids. Trimming removed 6 bases from V and 0 bases from J, with 11 bases in between. This CDR3 is CASSPLRVNTEAFF. As DNA, the CDR3 is TGTGCCAGCAGCCCCCTCCGGGTGAACACTGAAGCTTTCTTT.

This clone showed up just once. V is TRBV10-3 and J is TRBJ2-1, with TRBD1 identical over 7 bases. The CDR3 spans 13 residues. Trimming removed 4 bases from V and 9 bases from J; junction bases left unmatched: 6. Germline CDR1 ENHRY, CDR2 SYGVKD. As DNA, the CDR3 is TGTGCCATCAGTGTAGGGACAGCAAGTGAGCAGTTCTTC. Amino acid sequence: CAISVGTASEQFF.

This rearrangement joins TRBV18 to TRBJ2-1; possibly TRBD2 for D (6 bases). V lost 1 base and J 5 bases, leaving 15 bases between the germline ends. The CDR3 has 16 amino acids. CDR1 is KGHSH and CDR2 is LQKENI in the germline V gene. The CDR3 here is CASSPRVAVGNNEQFF. CDR3 nucleotides: TGTGCCAGCTCACCACGGGTAGCGGTGGGTAACAATGAGCAGTTCTTC.

This chain links TRBV5-1 with TRBJ2-4; maybe TRBD1 (5 bases). CDR3 length: 16 residues. The germline V gene encodes CDR1 SGHRS and CDR2 YFSETQ. Trimming stripped 0 bases from V and 1 base from J, with 11 bases between. CDR3 region: CASSLEDTNAKNIQYF. The CDR3 nucleotides are TGCGCCAGCAGCTTGGAGGACACTAACGCCAAAAACATTCAGTACTTC.

J is TRBJ2-2 and V is TRBV7-8; the match to TRBD1 covers 9 bases. Trimming removed 6 bases from V and 2 bases from J; junction bases left unmatched: 7. The germline V gene has CDR1 SGHVS and CDR2 FQNEAQ. CDR3 length: 16 residues. CDR3 loop: CASRLQGASNTGELFF. The CDR3 DNA reads as TGTGCCAGCAGATTACAGGGGGCCTCTAACACCGGGGAGCTGTTTTTT.

The rearrangement joins TRBV5-1 to TRBJ1-1; TRBD1 aligns across 7 bases. Trimming at V came to 2 bases and at J to 4 bases, leaving 8 bases not matched to a gene. The CDR3 covers 15 residues. The germline gives CDR1 SGHRS, CDR2 YFSETQ. The CDR3 here is CASSFGDSYLTEAFF. DNA of the CDR3: TGCGCCAGCAGCTTTGGGGACAGCTACCTCACTGAAGCTTTCTTT.